In this sample, the clone carrying this T cell receptor beta chain turned up once. The antigen is not known. Germline V lookup: CDR1 SGHAT, CDR2 FQNNGV. This CDR3 region has 18 residues. Trimming removed 0 bases from V and 2 bases from J, with 14 bases in between. Generated by immunoSEQ multiplex PCR, the TCRdb table keeps only in-frame clones and is missing some. The sample holds some 50,000 clones, approximately 88% seen once. This sample is drawn from a study of T cells in localized non-small cell lung cancer. Points from the study as a whole: There was an association of higher blood T cell density with longer overall survival.

This rearrangement joins TRBV11-2 to TRBJ2-6; D uncertain. This TCR was sampled from a man between 40 and 69 years old with stage III lung adenocarcinoma. Material: peripheral blood mononuclear cells, obtained before any cancer treatment. The CDR3 is CASSLESSWVAGANVLTF. CDR3 bases: TGTGCCAGCAGCTTAGAATCTTCGTGGGTTGCTGGGGCCAACGTCCTGACTTTC.